The count of the clone carrying this T cell receptor (beta chain) is one. Its target is unknown. This sample was included in a study of T cell responses to AZD1222 COVID-19 vaccine. Samples with a second dose at about 4 or about 12 weeks were pooled together. This CDR3 contains 14 residues. V was cut by 7 bases and J by 4 bases, with 16 bases left in between. The germline V gene encodes CDR1 MDHEN and CDR2 SYDVKM. The method was immunoSEQ multiplex PCR; TCRdb's version includes in-frame clones alone and lacks a portion of them. The repertoire has fewer than 150,000 clones, about 88% of them found once; the top ten carry approximately 3%. Study outcomes and limitations: Epitopes outside B.1.351 and B.1.1.7 mutated regions reportedly drew nearly half of spike TCRs. The CD4 TCRs associated with vaccination extended across spike and predominated at 160-218 and 743-854.

The chain joins TRBV28 to TRBJ1-2; D is perhaps TRBD1 (6 bases). The receptor was isolated from an adult who received the AZD1222 COVID-19 vaccine. The sample here was peripheral blood, taken 28 days after the second AZD1222 dose. The CDR3, as DNA: TGTGCCAGCACCCTAAGGGGGGGCATCTATGGCTACACCTTC. The encoded protein is CASTLRGGIYGYTF.